The 11 T cell receptor beta chains presented below share a single source sample, sequenced in a study of early T cells in non-severe SARS-CoV-2 infection. A single record per CDR3 protein comes from TCRdb applying MiXCR to the 5' RACE reads. Of roughly 99,000 distinct CDR3 sequences listed, over 8.5% are singletons. Sequences were obtained from whole blood. The receptors derive from an adult who was a healthcare worker with PCR-confirmed SARS-CoV-2 infection or an uninfected control (not recorded which).

This clonotype was recorded many times. The chain joins TRBV2 to TRBJ2-5; D is perhaps TRBD2 (6 bases). Trimming shortened V by 10 bases and J by 0 bases, and 18 bases separated the two germline ends. From germline, CDR1 is SNHLY and CDR2 FYNNEI. The CDR3 is 15 residues long. The DNA of the CDR3 is TGTGCCATGCGTAGCGGAGAGACCTACCAAGAGACCCAGTACTTC. Its translation: CAMRSGETYQETQYF.

This rearrangement joins TRBV29-1 to TRBJ2-6, with no clear D. Germline lookup yields CDR1 SQVTM and CDR2 ANQGSEA. Deletions cut 4 bases from V and 0 bases from J, with 4 bases between. This CDR3 has 13 amino acids. The DNA for the CDR3 is TGCAGCGTTGTGATCTCTGGGGCCAACGTCCTGACTTTC. Encoded protein: CSVVISGANVLTF.

J is TRBJ1-5 and V is TRBV15; D not resolved. V lost 0 bases and J lost 9, with 9 bases in between. Germline assignment: CDR1 LNHNV and CDR2 YYDKDF (reference sequence). The CDR3 is made up of 13 amino acids. The chain's CDR3 is CATSREKNTPQHF. The CDR3 DNA reads TGTGCCACCAGCAGAGAAAAGAATACGCCCCAGCATTTT.

This clonotype was detected a few times. V and J are TRBV12-5 and TRBJ2-3, with a weak D call TRBD2 (6 bases). Germline CDR1 reads LGHNT; CDR2 reads FRNRAP. V dropped 5 bases and J dropped 0 bases, with 15 bases sitting between them. The CDR3 is made up of 16 amino acids. The CDR3 protein is CASGPGAGSSTDTQYF. DNA of the CDR3: TGTGCTAGTGGTCCGGGTGCGGGGAGTAGCACAGATACGCAGTATTTT. Using reference TRBV12-5 and TRBJ2-3 for the parts outside the CDR3, the full variable domain is DARVTQTPRHKVTEMGQEVTMRCQPILGHNTVFWYRQTMMQGLELLAYFRNRAPLDDSGMPKDRFSAEMPDATLATLKIQPSEPRDSAVYFCASGPGAGSSTDTQYFGPGTRLTVL.

A few counts support this clonotype. The J gene is TRBJ1-6, the V gene TRBV3-1; D is unresolved. CDR1 is LGHDT and CDR2 is YNNKEL in the germline V gene (reference sequence). Trimming stripped 1 base from V and 7 bases from J, with 14 bases between. CDR3 size: 16 residues. The CDR3 is CASSQAAQERNSPLHF. In DNA, the CDR3 is TGTGCCAGCAGCCAAGCGGCGCAAGAACGGAATTCACCCCTCCACTTT.

The chain is built from TRBV29-1 and TRBJ2-3; 7 positions agree with TRBD2. The germline V gene encodes CDR1 SQVTM and CDR2 ANQGSEA. The CDR3 is 18 amino acids. The V and J ends lost 4 bases and 0 bases, in that order; junction bases with no gene match: 16. For the CDR3, the DNA is TGCAGCGTTGTCCCAGCAGAGCGGGGTTTACAGAGCACAGATACGCAGTATTTT. Translation gives CSVVPAERGLQSTDTQYF.

This chain connects TRBV11-2 to TRBJ2-7; TRBD1 agrees at 10 bases. The CDR3 spans 15 residues. Germline V gene lookup returns CDR1 SGHAT and CDR2 FQNNGV. The junction had 8 bases not matched to a gene; V was cut back by 6 bases and J by 3 bases. The CDR3 nucleotides read TGTGCCAGCAGAAAGACAGGGGGCAAAGACTACGAGCAGTACTTC. It codes for CASRKTGGKDYEQYF.

This clonotype was observed many times. This chain uses TRBV7-6 with TRBJ2-1, with D possibly being TRBD1 (5 bases). The V and J ends lost 3 bases and 8 bases respectively, with 8 bases between them. Germline CDR1 SGHVS, CDR2 FNYEAQ. The CDR3 contains 12 residues. CDR3 sequence reads: CASSFRGHEQFF. CDR3 sequence (DNA): TGTGCCAGCAGCTTTAGGGGCCATGAGCAGTTCTTC.

The rearrangement uses TRBV29-1 and TRBJ2-1, with D perhaps given as TRBD1 or TRBD2 (5 bases each). In germline, CDR1 is SQVTM, CDR2 ANQGSEA. V lost 4 bases to trimming and J lost 6 bases, with 13 bases between them. This CDR3 has 13 amino acids. The CDR3 spells CSVALGVPNEQFF. The CDR3 DNA follows: TGCAGCGTTGCGTTGGGGGTTCCCAATGAGCAGTTCTTC.

The chain combines TRBV7-2 with TRBJ2-3; 9 bases agree with TRBD2. Germline V gene sequence: CDR1 SGHTA, CDR2 FQGNSA. The CDR3 has 15 residues. V trimming: 3 bases; J trimming: 3 bases; junction bases outside the gene matches: 4. CDR3 in DNA: TGTGCCAGCAGCTTCAGGAGCGGGAGGACAGATACGCAGTATTTT. Encoded protein: CASSFRSGRTDTQYF.

This clonotype came up many times. In DNA form, the CDR3 reads TGTGCCAGCAGCCTAGACAGGGCGACAGATACGCAGTATTTT. Its protein is CASSLDRATDTQYF. This chain uses TRBV7-2 with TRBJ2-3; the match to TRBD1 covers 7 bases. The CDR3 covers 14 residues. V gave up 5 bases and J gave up 3 bases; unmatched junction bases: 5. Germline-derived CDR1 and CDR2 are SGHTA and FQGNSA. Full variable domain (outside the CDR3, taken from reference TRBV7-2 and TRBJ2-3): GAGVSQSPSNKVTEKGKDVELRCDPISGHTALYWYRQSLGQGLEFLIYFQGNSAPDKSGLPSDRFSAERTGGSVSTLTIQRTQQEDSAVYLCASSLDRATDTQYFGPGTRLTVL.